These 30 T cell receptor beta chains were sequenced from one sample in a study of cytomegalovirus exposure and HLA in healthy donors. Using immunoSEQ multiplex PCR, the repertoire was profiled, and TCRdb retains in-frame clones only, with some absent. The repertoire holds about 110,000 clones, with around 95% as singletons. Sequenced input: PBMCs. Every receptor here comes from a woman in her late teens or twenties in good health and CMV-seronegative.

CDR3 coding DNA: TGTGCCAGCACTAAGACAGCAACAGATTTGAACACTGAAGCTTTCTTT. Its protein is CASTKTATDLNTEAFF. The rearrangement links TRBV28 to TRBJ1-1, with a possible D match to TRBD1 (5 bases). The germline V gene has CDR1 MDHEN and CDR2 SYDVKM. This CDR3 contains 16 residues. Trimming removed 7 bases from V and 0 bases from J, with 18 bases in between.

This clone was recorded only once. This chain joins TRBV2 and TRBJ1-3; possibly TRBD1 for D (5 bases). Per the germline V gene, CDR1 is SNHLY and CDR2 is FYNNEI. V was cut by 2 bases and J by 0 bases, with 11 bases left in between. This CDR3 region has 16 residues. CDR3 sequence (DNA): TGTGCCAGCAGTGAATTCGGGGGTACCTCTGGAAACACCATATATTTT. Translation gives CASSEFGGTSGNTIYF.

The CDR3: CASTKDGANYGYTF. The CDR3, as DNA: TGTGCCAGCACCAAGGACGGGGCTAACTATGGCTACACCTTC. V gene TRBV6-6 combines with J gene TRBJ1-2; unclear D gene. V was cut by 7 bases and J by 0 bases, with 12 bases left in between. Germline CDR1 is MNHNY and CDR2 is SVGAGI (reference sequence). This CDR3 spans 14 amino acids.

The genes are TRBV7-9 and TRBJ1-3; the D is unclear. Looked up from germline, CDR1 is SEHNR and CDR2 is FQNEAQ (reference sequence). Trimming removed 5 bases at V and 0 bases at J, with 8 bases between. The CDR3 contains 14 residues. This chain's CDR3 is CASSSQDSGNTIYF. CDR3 DNA: TGTGCCAGCAGCAGCCAGGACTCTGGAAACACCATATATTTT.

The sample holds one count of this clone. The chain couples TRBV6-5 to TRBJ2-2, with D unresolved. V was shortened by 9 bases and J by 1 base, with 12 bases between the two germline ends. The germline V gene encodes CDR1 MNHEY and CDR2 SVGAGI. The CDR3 runs to 14 residues. The CDR3 reads CASLSRMNTGELFF. The CDR3 DNA reads TGTGCCAGTCTATCACGAATGAACACCGGGGAGCTGTTTTTT.

The chain is built from TRBV11-2 and TRBJ2-5; TRBD2 aligns across 15 bases. Trimming at V came to 1 base and at J to 6 bases, leaving 3 bases not matched to a gene. Germline V CDR1 and CDR2: SGHAT, FQNNGV. The CDR3 sequence is 16 residues long. The CDR3 protein is CASSLGTSGGAKTQYF. The CDR3 nucleotides are TGTGCCAGCAGCTTAGGGACTAGCGGGGGGGCGAAGACCCAGTACTTC.

This chain connects TRBV6-5 to TRBJ2-3; TRBD2 matches 10 bases. The ends lost 2 bases at V and 2 bases at J; junction bases unmatched: 4. The germline V gene has CDR1 MNHEY and CDR2 SVGAGI. The CDR3 runs 16 residues. CDR3 bases: TGTGCCAGCAGTTACCGGACTAGCGGATTCACAGATACGCAGTATTTT. It is translated as CASSYRTSGFTDTQYF.

The V call is TRBV19, the J call TRBJ1-4, with D unresolved. V lost 5 bases, J lost 4 bases, and 8 bases lay in between. Germline CDR1 reads LNHDA; CDR2 reads SQIVND (reference sequence). The CDR3 is 13 amino acids. The CDR3 loop reads CASSLTDNEKLFF. As DNA, the CDR3 is TGTGCCAGTAGTTTGACTGATAATGAAAAACTGTTTTTT.

This clone was found once. This chain joins TRBV4-2 and TRBJ2-4; D is perhaps TRBD2 (5 bases). Germline V CDR1 and CDR2: LGHNA, YNFKEQ. CDR3 length equals 16 residues. V lost 1 base to trimming and J lost 6 bases, with 16 bases between them. CDR3 bases: TGTGCCAGCAGCCAAGCGTTCTATGAGGGTGTAAACATTCAGTACTTC. It codes for CASSQAFYEGVNIQYF.

This clone has only one observation. The chain uses TRBV5-1 and TRBJ1-6, with 7 bases aligning to TRBD1. The V gene's germline CDR1 is SGHRS and CDR2 YFSETQ. The CDR3 is 17 residues long. The junction had 6 bases not matched to a gene; V was cut back by 3 bases and J by 0 bases. Here the CDR3 reads CASSSRQGNSYNSPLHF. In DNA, the CDR3 is TGCGCCAGCAGCTCCAGACAGGGCAACTCCTATAATTCACCCCTCCACTTT.

The V gene is TRBV7-9, the J gene TRBJ1-6; D perhaps matches TRBD1 (6 bases). The CDR3 extends over 18 amino acids. V gave up 5 bases and J gave up 1 base, with 18 bases separating them. Germline V gene lookup returns CDR1 SEHNR and CDR2 FQNEAQ (reference sequence). The DNA of the CDR3 is TGTGCCAGCAGCCCCTGGATGAGTCAGGGGTCCTATAATTCACCCCTCCACTTT. It encodes CASSPWMSQGSYNSPLHF.

The V call is TRBV28, the J call TRBJ2-7, with D possibly matching TRBD2 (5 bases). The germline V and J ends were trimmed by 4 bases and 8 bases, with 21 bases remaining between them. Germline V CDR1 and CDR2: MDHEN, SYDVKM. CDR3 length: 15 amino acids. CDR3 amino acids: CASSSSGITATKQYF. The DNA for the CDR3 is TGTGCCAGCAGTTCCTCGGGGATAACAGCTACGAAGCAGTACTTC.

This rearrangement joins TRBV19 to TRBJ2-7; TRBD2 might be the D (6 bases). The V gene lost 5 bases and the J gene lost 4 bases, with 15 bases spanning the gap. The CDR3 extends over 14 amino acids. Germline CDR1 and CDR2: LNHDA and SQIVND (reference sequence). CDR3 loop: CASSPNSGLYEQYF. The DNA for the CDR3 is TGTGCCAGTAGTCCGAACTCCGGACTATACGAGCAGTACTTC.

This chain connects TRBV4-2 to TRBJ2-1; possible D gene TRBD2, 5 bases. Germline CDR1 is LGHNA and CDR2 is YNFKEQ. V was shortened by 4 bases and J by 8 bases, with 18 bases between the two germline ends. The CDR3 spans 15 residues. CDR3 region: CASSPPTLDGDEQFF. The CDR3 nucleotides read TGTGCCAGCAGCCCGCCCACACTAGACGGGGATGAGCAGTTCTTC.

The chain has TRBV6-1 and TRBJ2-2; no clear D. Trimming cost V 4 bases and J 1 base, with 7 bases left between them. The CDR3 runs 14 residues. From germline, CDR1 is MNHNS and CDR2 SASEGT. The CDR3 protein is CASSVTGNTGELFF. CDR3 DNA: TGTGCCAGCAGTGTAACGGGGAACACCGGGGAGCTGTTTTTT.

The V and J genes are TRBV30 and TRBJ1-5, with D uncertain. Trimming removed 1 base at V and 0 bases at J, with 7 bases between. CDR3 length equals 14 residues. Germline lookup yields CDR1 GTSNPN and CDR2 SVGIG (reference sequence). The CDR3 loop reads CAWSAGASNQPQHF. For the CDR3, the DNA is TGTGCCTGGAGTGCGGGAGCTAGCAATCAGCCCCAGCATTTT.

The chain recombines TRBV9 with TRBJ2-2; TRBD2 agrees at 10 bases. There are 17 residues in the CDR3. Per germline, CDR1 SGDLS and CDR2 YYNGEE. Germline trimming cut 0 bases from V and 5 bases from J; bases unmatched to any gene: 7. The CDR3 DNA reads TGTGCCAGCAGCGTAGCTCTACTAGCGGGGAGGACCGGGGAGCTGTTTTTT. It specifies CASSVALLAGRTGELFF.

The genes are TRBV6-6 and TRBJ2-3; 12 nucleotides agree with TRBD1. CDR3 length: 15 residues. Unmatched junction bases numbered 3, after V lost 5 bases and J lost 3 bases. In germline, CDR1 is MNHNY, CDR2 SVGAGI (reference sequence). The CDR3 sequence is CASSQGQGATDTQYF. In DNA, the CDR3 is TGTGCCAGCAGTCAGGGACAGGGGGCGACAGATACGCAGTATTTT.

V and J are TRBV5-6 and TRBJ2-7; possibly TRBD1 for D (6 bases). The germline V gene has CDR1 SGHDT and CDR2 YYEEEE. The CDR3 is made up of 14 amino acids. The V and J ends lost 4 bases and 2 bases respectively, with 13 bases between them. CDR3 nucleotide sequence: TGTGCCAGCAGCCGGCAGGGGTTTCCCTACGAGCAGTACTTC. This sequence encodes CASSRQGFPYEQYF.

The rearrangement uses TRBV2 and TRBJ2-7, with TRBD1 matching over 7 bases. Germline lookup yields CDR1 SNHLY and CDR2 FYNNEI. This CDR3 has 15 amino acids. Germline trimming cut 1 base from V and 7 bases from J; bases unmatched to any gene: 10. The CDR3 DNA reads as TGTGCCAGCAGTGAAGGGTGGACAGGACGTAGGGAGCAGTACTTC. This translates into CASSEGWTGRREQYF.

The V and J genes are TRBV4-3 and TRBJ2-2, with D tentatively TRBD1 (5 bases). Per the germline V gene, CDR1 is LGHNA and CDR2 is YSLEER. The CDR3 is made up of 16 amino acids. The V gene lost 2 bases and the J gene lost 4 bases, with 14 bases spanning the gap. The CDR3 here is CASSQRGSLGTGELFF. CDR3 nucleotides: TGCGCCAGCAGCCAAAGGGGCTCCTTGGGCACCGGGGAGCTGTTTTTT.

The chain employs TRBV6-5 and TRBJ2-7, with D possibly TRBD1 on 7 matching bases. V was shortened by 4 bases and J by 7 bases, with 11 bases between the two germline ends. The CDR3 has 12 amino acids. Per germline, CDR1 MNHEY and CDR2 SVGAGI. The CDR3 sequence is CASSLAGGEQYF. The CDR3 DNA follows: TGTGCCAGCAGTTTGGCAGGGGGGGAGCAGTACTTC.

This clone has a handful of counts. The chain is built from TRBV4-1 and TRBJ2-1; TRBD2 agrees at 15 bases. CDR1 is MGHRA and CDR2 is YSYEKL in the germline V gene. J gave up 0 bases and V 1 base, and 4 bases lay outside the gene matches. The CDR3 spans 19 residues. The CDR3 here is CASSQGGLAGGSSYNEQFF. The CDR3 bases are TGCGCCAGCAGCCAAGGAGGACTAGCGGGGGGGAGCTCCTACAATGAGCAGTTCTTC.

V gene TRBV5-8 combines with J gene TRBJ1-5, with a possible D match to TRBD1 (5 bases). The CDR3 is 15 residues long. Germline CDR1 is SGHTS and CDR2 is YDEGEE. The V and J ends lost 7 bases and 4 bases respectively, with 18 bases between them. CDR3 sequence (DNA): TGTGCCAGCTCCCTTGAAGGGGCCAGTAATCAGCCCCAGCATTTT. This sequence encodes CASSLEGASNQPQHF.

The chain uses TRBV27 and TRBJ2-7; the D gene is possibly TRBD1 (5 bases). Between the trimmed V and J ends, which lost 4 bases and 6 bases, there was a span of 10 bases. Germline CDR1 and CDR2: MNHEY and SMNVEV (reference sequence). The CDR3 totals 12 residues. Here the CDR3 DNA reads TGTGCCAGCAGTTCCCAGGGAACCGAGCAGTACTTC. This sequence encodes CASSSQGTEQYF.

The CDR3 loop is CASSPNPTGMSQPQHF. DNA for the CDR3: TGTGCCAGCTCACCAAACCCTACAGGAATGAGTCAGCCCCAGCATTTT. The chain is built from TRBV18 and TRBJ1-5, with TRBD1 as a possible D gene (5 bases). The CDR3 consists of 16 residues. Trimming took 2 bases from V and 6 from J, leaving 17 bases between them. The germline gives CDR1 KGHSH, CDR2 LQKENI.

The CDR3: CASSPPIWDLGTDTQYF. The CDR3 DNA reads as TGTGCCAGCTCACCACCGATCTGGGACTTGGGCACAGATACGCAGTATTTT. The rearrangement uses TRBV18 and TRBJ2-3, with D tentatively TRBD2 (6 bases). Germline assignment: CDR1 KGHSH and CDR2 LQKENI. The CDR3 contains 17 residues. V dropped 0 bases and J dropped 1 base, with 14 bases sitting between them.

The chain couples TRBV28 to TRBJ1-1; weak D call: TRBD1 (5 bases). Per germline, CDR1 MDHEN and CDR2 SYDVKM. The ends were cut back, 2 bases at V and 1 base at J, with 8 bases in the middle. The CDR3 extends over 14 amino acids. In DNA form, the CDR3 reads TGTGCCAGCAGTTTAGGGGGGGGGAACACTGAAGCTTTCTTT. Protein sequence: CASSLGGGNTEAFF.

V is TRBV14 and J is TRBJ1-4; TRBD1 might be the D (5 bases). Germline values: CDR1 SGHDN, CDR2 FVKESK. The CDR3 runs to 15 residues. Trimming took off 1 base at V and 10 bases at J, with 16 bases between the two ends. DNA for the CDR3: TGTGCCAGCAGCCAAGGGGCGCCGGGGGATGGAAAACTGTTTTTT. Translation gives CASSQGAPGDGKLFF.

V gene TRBV30 combines with J gene TRBJ2-7; 9 nucleotides match TRBD1. CDR3 length: 14 residues. CDR1 is GTSNPN, CDR2 SVGIG, per germline (reference sequence). V was pared by 5 bases and J by 3 bases, with 8 bases of the junction left unmatched. The CDR3 region has the DNA TGTGCCTGGGGGACGGGACAGGGTTACTACGAGCAGTACTTC. This gives the protein CAWGTGQGYYEQYF.